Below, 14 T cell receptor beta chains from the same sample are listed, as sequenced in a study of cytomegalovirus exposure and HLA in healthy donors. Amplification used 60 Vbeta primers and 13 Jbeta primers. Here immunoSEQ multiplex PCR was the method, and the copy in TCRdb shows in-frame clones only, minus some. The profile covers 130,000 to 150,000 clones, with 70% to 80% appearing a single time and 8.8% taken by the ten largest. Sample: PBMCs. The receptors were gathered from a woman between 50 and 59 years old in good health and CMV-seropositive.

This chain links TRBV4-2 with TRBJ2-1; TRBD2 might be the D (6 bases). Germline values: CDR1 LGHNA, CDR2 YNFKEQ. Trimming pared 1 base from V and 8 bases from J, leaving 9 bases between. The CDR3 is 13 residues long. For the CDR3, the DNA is TGTGCCAGCAGCCAAGGGGCTAGCGATGAGCAGTTCTTC. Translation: CASSQGASDEQFF.

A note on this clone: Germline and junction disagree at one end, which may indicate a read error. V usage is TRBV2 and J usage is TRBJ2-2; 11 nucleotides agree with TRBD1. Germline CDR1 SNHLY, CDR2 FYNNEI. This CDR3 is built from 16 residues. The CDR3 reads CASREGQGAGTGELFF. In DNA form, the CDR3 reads TGTGCCAGCAGGGAAGGACAGGGGGCCGGCACCGGGGAGCTGTTTTTT. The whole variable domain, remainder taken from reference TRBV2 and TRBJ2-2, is EPEVTQTPSHQVTQMGQEVILRCVPISNHLYFYWYRQILGQKVEFLVSFYNNEISEKSEIFDDQFSVERPDGSNFTLKIRSTKLEDSAMYFCASREGQGAGTGELFFGEGSRLTVL.

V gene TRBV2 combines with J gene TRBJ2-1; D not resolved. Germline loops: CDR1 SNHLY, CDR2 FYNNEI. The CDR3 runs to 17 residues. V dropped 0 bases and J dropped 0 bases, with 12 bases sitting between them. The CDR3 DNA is TGTGCCAGCAGTGAAGCGCTTGGCGGTAGCTCCTACAATGAGCAGTTCTTC. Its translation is CASSEALGGSSYNEQFF.

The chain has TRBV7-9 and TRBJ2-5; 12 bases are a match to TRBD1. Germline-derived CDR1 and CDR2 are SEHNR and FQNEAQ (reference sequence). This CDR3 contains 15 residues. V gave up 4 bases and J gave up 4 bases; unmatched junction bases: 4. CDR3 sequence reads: CASSSGQGAGETQYF. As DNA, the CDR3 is TGTGCCAGCAGCTCGGGACAGGGGGCCGGAGAGACCCAGTACTTC. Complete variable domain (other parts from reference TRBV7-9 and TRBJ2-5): DTGVSQNPRHKITKRGQNVTFRCDPISEHNRLYWYRQTLGQGPEFLTYFQNEAQLEKSRLLSDRFSAERPKGSFSTLEIQRTEQGDSAMYLCASSSGQGAGETQYFGPGTRLLVL.

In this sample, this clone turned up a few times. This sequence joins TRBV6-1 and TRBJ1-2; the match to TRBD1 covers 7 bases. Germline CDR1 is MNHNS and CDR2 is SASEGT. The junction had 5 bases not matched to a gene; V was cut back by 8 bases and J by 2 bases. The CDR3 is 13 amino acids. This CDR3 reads CASAPGQNYGYTF. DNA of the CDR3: TGTGCCAGCGCCCCGGGACAGAACTATGGCTACACCTTC.

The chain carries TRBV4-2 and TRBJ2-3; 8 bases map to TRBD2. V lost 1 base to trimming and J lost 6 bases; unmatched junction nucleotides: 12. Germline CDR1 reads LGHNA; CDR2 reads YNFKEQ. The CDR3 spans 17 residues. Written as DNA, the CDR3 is TGTGCCAGCAGCCAAGGGGACGGGGGGGCCCTTGGGGATACGCAGTATTTT. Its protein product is CASSQGDGGALGDTQYF.

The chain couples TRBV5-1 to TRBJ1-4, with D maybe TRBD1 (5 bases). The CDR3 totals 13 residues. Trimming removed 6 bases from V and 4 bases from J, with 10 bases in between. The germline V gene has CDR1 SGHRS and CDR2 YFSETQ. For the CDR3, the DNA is TGCGCCAGCACTCGGGGGTTTAATGAAAAACTGTTTTTT. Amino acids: CASTRGFNEKLFF.

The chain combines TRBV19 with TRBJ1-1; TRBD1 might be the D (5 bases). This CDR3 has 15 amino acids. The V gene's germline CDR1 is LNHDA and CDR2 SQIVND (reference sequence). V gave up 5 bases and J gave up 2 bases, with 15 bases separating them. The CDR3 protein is CASSGPGGANTEAFF. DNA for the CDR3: TGTGCCAGTAGTGGCCCCGGCGGGGCTAACACTGAAGCTTTCTTT.

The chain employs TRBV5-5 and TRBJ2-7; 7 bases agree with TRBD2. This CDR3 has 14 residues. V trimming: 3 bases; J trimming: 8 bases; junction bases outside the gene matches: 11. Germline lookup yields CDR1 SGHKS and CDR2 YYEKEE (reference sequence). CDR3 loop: CASSSLVGREQQYF. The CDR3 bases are TGTGCCAGCAGCTCCCTGGTAGGGAGGGAGCAGCAGTACTTC.

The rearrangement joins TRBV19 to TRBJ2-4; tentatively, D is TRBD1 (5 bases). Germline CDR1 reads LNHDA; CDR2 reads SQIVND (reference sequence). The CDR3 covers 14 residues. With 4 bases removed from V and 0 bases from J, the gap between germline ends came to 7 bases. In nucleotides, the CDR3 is TGTGCCAGTAGTAATCAGGGAGCCAAAAACATTCAGTACTTC. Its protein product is CASSNQGAKNIQYF.

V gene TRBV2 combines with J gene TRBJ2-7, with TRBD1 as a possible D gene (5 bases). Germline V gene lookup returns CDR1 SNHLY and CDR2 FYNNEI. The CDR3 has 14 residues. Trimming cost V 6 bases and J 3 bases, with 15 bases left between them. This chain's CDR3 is CASRLRVTFYEQYF. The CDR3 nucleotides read TGTGCCAGCAGGCTCAGGGTTACGTTCTACGAGCAGTACTTC.

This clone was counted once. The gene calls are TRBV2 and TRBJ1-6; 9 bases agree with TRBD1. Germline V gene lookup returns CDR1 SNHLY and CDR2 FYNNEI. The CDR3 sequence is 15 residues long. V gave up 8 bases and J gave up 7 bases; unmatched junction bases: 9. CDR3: CASASQGALNSPLHF. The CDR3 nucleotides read TGTGCCAGCGCGTCACAGGGGGCCTTGAATTCACCCCTCCACTTT.

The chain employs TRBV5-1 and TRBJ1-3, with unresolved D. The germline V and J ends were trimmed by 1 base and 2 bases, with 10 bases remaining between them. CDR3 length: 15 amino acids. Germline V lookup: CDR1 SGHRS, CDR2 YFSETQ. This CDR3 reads CASSLNIATGNTIYF. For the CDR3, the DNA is TGCGCCAGCAGCTTGAATATAGCCACTGGAAACACCATATATTTT.

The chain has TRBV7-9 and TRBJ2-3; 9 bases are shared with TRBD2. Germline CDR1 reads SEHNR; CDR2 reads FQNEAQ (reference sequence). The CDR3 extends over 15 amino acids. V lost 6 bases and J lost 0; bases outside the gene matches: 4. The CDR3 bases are TGTGCCAGCAGTTCTAGCGGGGTTAGCACAGATACGCAGTATTTT. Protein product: CASSSSGVSTDTQYF.